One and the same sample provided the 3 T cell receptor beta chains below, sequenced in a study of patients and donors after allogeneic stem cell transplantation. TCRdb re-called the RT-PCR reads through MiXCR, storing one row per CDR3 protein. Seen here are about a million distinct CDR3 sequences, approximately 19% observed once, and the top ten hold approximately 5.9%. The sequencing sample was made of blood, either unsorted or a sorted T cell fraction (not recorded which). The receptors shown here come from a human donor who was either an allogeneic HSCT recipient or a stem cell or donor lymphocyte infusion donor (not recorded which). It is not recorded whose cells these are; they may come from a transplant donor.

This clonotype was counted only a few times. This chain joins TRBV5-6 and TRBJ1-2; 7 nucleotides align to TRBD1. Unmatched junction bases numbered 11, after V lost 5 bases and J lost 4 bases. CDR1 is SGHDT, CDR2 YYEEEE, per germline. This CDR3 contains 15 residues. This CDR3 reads CASRYRQGYFYGYTF. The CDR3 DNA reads TGTGCCAGCAGATACAGACAGGGATACTTCTATGGCTACACCTTC.

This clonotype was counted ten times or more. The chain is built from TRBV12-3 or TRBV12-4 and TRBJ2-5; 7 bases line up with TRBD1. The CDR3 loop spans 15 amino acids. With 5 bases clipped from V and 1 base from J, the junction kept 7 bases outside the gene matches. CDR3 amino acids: CASSPRDRAQETQYF. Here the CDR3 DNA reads TGTGCCAGCAGTCCCCGAGACAGGGCCCAAGAGACCCAGTACTTC.

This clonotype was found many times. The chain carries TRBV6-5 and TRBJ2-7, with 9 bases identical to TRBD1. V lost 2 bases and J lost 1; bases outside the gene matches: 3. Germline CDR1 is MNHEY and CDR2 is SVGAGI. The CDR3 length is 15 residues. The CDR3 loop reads CASSYGTGSSYEQYF. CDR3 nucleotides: TGTGCCAGCAGTTACGGGACAGGGTCGTCCTACGAGCAGTACTTC.